One and the same sample provided the 26 T cell receptor beta chains below, sequenced in a study of identifying expanded T cells in peripheral blood. Data came from immunoSEQ multiplex PCR; TCRdb stores just in-frame clones and leaves some out. The repertoire includes around 120,000 clones, 75% to 90% of them detected once, and 16% sits in the top ten. Sequenced sample: blood. Receptors were obtained from a person aged 18 to 75 in good health.

This clone has more than one count but fewer than ten. The rearrangement uses TRBV10-3 and TRBJ2-7; tentative D call: TRBD1 (5 bases). CDR1 and CDR2 from the germline V gene are ENHRY and SYGVKD. V shed 10 bases and J shed 0 bases, with 7 bases lying between them. The CDR3 is 11 amino acids. In DNA, the CDR3 is TGTGCCACCAGGGTCTCCTACGAGCAGTACTTC. This sequence encodes CATRVSYEQYF.

The chain employs TRBV6-6 and TRBJ1-1; 8 bases match TRBD1. The germline V gene has CDR1 MNHNY and CDR2 SVGAGI (reference sequence). The CDR3 is made up of 14 amino acids. The V segment lost 8 bases and the J segment 0 bases; nucleotides outside the gene matches: 5. CDR3 DNA: TGTGCCAGCCAGACGGGACAGGTGAACACTGAAGCTTTCTTT. Protein: CASQTGQVNTEAFF.

The rearrangement joins TRBV11-2 to TRBJ1-5; maybe TRBD1 (6 bases). CDR1 and CDR2 (germline): SGHAT, FQNNGV. The CDR3 is 16 residues long. V was cut by 1 base and J by 0 bases, with 10 bases left in between. This chain's CDR3 is CASSLVTGFSNQPQHF. The CDR3 nucleotides are TGTGCCAGCAGCTTAGTGACAGGCTTTAGCAATCAGCCCCAGCATTTT.

With regard to this clone: One junction end does not reproduce the germline sequence, and a read error may be involved. J is TRBJ1-2 and V is TRBV2, with TRBD1 identical over 9 bases. Germline CDR1 reads SNHLY; CDR2 reads FYNNEI. This CDR3 comprises 16 residues. CDR3 protein: CAGRVFRDREGYGYTF. In nucleotides, the CDR3 is TGTGCCGGCAGGGTTTTCCGGGACAGGGAGGGATATGGCTACACCTTC.

This chain uses TRBV6-5 with TRBJ2-2, with TRBD1 identical over 7 bases. The CDR3 is 13 amino acids. From germline, CDR1 is MNHEY and CDR2 SVGAGI. With 4 bases clipped from V and 5 bases from J, the junction kept 1 base outside the gene matches. DNA for the CDR3: TGTGCCAGCAGTTTGACAGGGACCGGGGAGCTGTTTTTT. It codes for CASSLTGTGELFF.

This chain connects TRBV10-1 to TRBJ2-2; D ambiguous. The germline V and J ends were trimmed by 6 bases and 7 bases, with 9 bases remaining between them. CDR3 length equals 12 residues. CDR1 and CDR2 from the germline V gene are WNHNN and SYGVQD (reference sequence). The CDR3 reads CASSPGIGELFF. In DNA form, the CDR3 reads TGCGCCAGCAGCCCTGGGATCGGGGAGCTGTTTTTT.

This clone was recorded many times. CDR3 region: CASSEVGDDSPLHF. The DNA of the CDR3 is TGTGCCAGCAGTGAAGTGGGAGACGATTCACCCCTCCACTTT. The J gene is TRBJ1-6, the V gene TRBV2, with D unresolved. CDR3 length equals 14 residues. Germline V gives CDR1 SNHLY, CDR2 FYNNEI. V lost 1 base, J lost 8 bases, and 9 bases lay in between. Filled out from reference TRBV2 and TRBJ1-6, the complete variable domain reads EPEVTQTPSHQVTQMGQEVILRCVPISNHLYFYWYRQILGQKVEFLVSFYNNEISEKSEIFDDQFSVERPDGSNFTLKIRSTKLEDSAMYFCASSEVGDDSPLHFGNGTRLTVT.

Turning to this clone: Other DNA sequences of this sample code for an identical CDR3. The rearrangement links TRBV11-2 to TRBJ1-1; the D is unclear. V lost 3 bases, J lost 1 base, and 6 bases lay in between. This CDR3 is 13 amino acids long. Germline CDR1 reads SGHAT; CDR2 reads FQNNGV. CDR3 in amino acids: CASSLARNTEAFF. The CDR3 DNA reads as TGTGCCAGCAGCTTGGCAAGGAACACTGAAGCTTTCTTT.

In DNA, the CDR3 is TGTGCCAGCAGTTTCCTCCGGGCCGCTATCTACAATGAGCAGTTCTTC. Translated: CASSFLRAAIYNEQFF. The gene calls are TRBV6-5 and TRBJ2-1; D gene ambiguous. The germline V gene has CDR1 MNHEY and CDR2 SVGAGI. V lost 4 bases, J lost 3 bases, and 16 bases lay in between. The CDR3 has 16 residues.

This chain uses TRBV5-1 with TRBJ1-2, with D maybe TRBD1 (5 bases). V was pared by 2 bases and J by 3 bases, with 17 bases between. The germline V gene encodes CDR1 SGHRS and CDR2 YFSETQ. The CDR3 consists of 16 residues. As DNA, the CDR3 is TGCGCCAGCAGCTTCACGCCGTGGGGGAGCGACTATGGCTACACCTTC. Translating it yields CASSFTPWGSDYGYTF.

The rearrangement links TRBV10-3 to TRBJ1-2, with a possible D match to TRBD1 (5 bases). V shed 8 bases and J shed 2 bases, with 15 bases lying between them. Germline V gene sequence: CDR1 ENHRY, CDR2 SYGVKD. CDR3 length equals 14 residues. The CDR3 region is CAIPGQGGNYGYTF. CDR3 DNA: TGTGCCATCCCCGGGCAGGGTGGGAACTATGGCTACACCTTC.

J is TRBJ2-3 and V is TRBV7-2, with TRBD2 matching 7 bases. Germline-derived CDR1 and CDR2 are SGHTA and FQGNSA. J was trimmed by 2 bases and V by 2 bases; bases with no gene match: 4. The CDR3 runs 15 residues. CDR3 sequence reads: CASSLRDYLTDTQYF. In DNA form, the CDR3 reads TGTGCCAGCAGCTTACGGGACTACCTCACAGATACGCAGTATTTT.

The chain uses TRBV4-1 and TRBJ1-3; 9 nucleotides line up with TRBD1. J gave up 4 bases and V 3 bases, and 4 bases lay outside the gene matches. CDR1 MGHRA and CDR2 YSYEKL come from the germline V gene. CDR3 length: 15 amino acids. DNA for the CDR3: TGCGCCAGCAGCCAGGACAGGGGAACGGGAAACACCATATATTTT. It yields the protein CASSQDRGTGNTIYF.

This chain uses TRBV7-2 with TRBJ2-2; 8 nucleotides match TRBD1. The CDR3 has 15 amino acids. Trimming took 0 bases from V and 7 from J; bases not matched to a gene: 4. CDR1 is SGHTA, CDR2 FQGNSA, per germline. The CDR3 loop is CASSLATGAGGELFF. In nucleotides, the CDR3 is TGTGCCAGCAGCTTAGCGACAGGGGCTGGCGGGGAGCTGTTTTTT.

The J gene is TRBJ2-5, the V gene TRBV27, with D possibly TRBD1 on 6 matching bases. V was clipped by 5 bases and J by 1 base, with 11 bases between them. This CDR3 has 14 amino acids. The germline V gene encodes CDR1 MNHEY and CDR2 SMNVEV (reference sequence). The CDR3 nucleotides are TGTGCCAGCAGTCCCACAGGGACCCAAGAGACCCAGTACTTC. Residues: CASSPTGTQETQYF.

Turning to this clone: At one boundary the junction diverges from the germline segment, which might be a read error. The chain recombines TRBV2 with TRBJ1-5; 7 nucleotides line up with TRBD1. The CDR3 is 15 amino acids. Germline V gene sequence: CDR1 SNHLY, CDR2 FYNNEI. In nucleotides, the CDR3 is TGTGCCGGCAGTTTATGGGACAGAGGTCATCAGCCCCAGCATTTT. This codes for CAGSLWDRGHQPQHF.

The V call is TRBV11-2, the J call TRBJ2-5; no clear D. CDR1 and CDR2 from the germline V gene are SGHAT and FQNNGV. This CDR3 spans 13 amino acids. Trimming stripped 1 base from V and 1 base from J, with 4 bases between. The CDR3 coding sequence is TGTGCCAGCAGCTTAGGAGGCCAAGAGACCCAGTACTTC. Translating it yields CASSLGGQETQYF.

This chain joins TRBV7-2 and TRBJ1-5; 7 bases are shared with TRBD1. V was pared by 2 bases and J by 2 bases, with 6 bases of the junction left unmatched. Germline CDR1 is SGHTA and CDR2 is FQGNSA. The CDR3 sequence is 16 residues long. The CDR3 loop reads CASSLQGGVGNQPQHF. The CDR3 DNA follows: TGTGCCAGCAGCTTACAGGGGGGGGTTGGCAATCAGCCCCAGCATTTT.

The count of this clone is one. This sequence joins TRBV5-1 and TRBJ2-6; possible D gene TRBD1, 6 bases. The V gene lost 0 bases and the J gene lost 9 bases, with 10 bases spanning the gap. Germline V gene lookup returns CDR1 SGHRS and CDR2 YFSETQ. The CDR3 runs to 14 residues. The CDR3 spells CASSLETGLNVLTF. The DNA of the CDR3 is TGCGCCAGCAGCTTGGAGACAGGCCTCAACGTCCTGACTTTC.

The chain uses TRBV25-1 and TRBJ1-2; D is ambiguous. The germline gives CDR1 MGHDK, CDR2 SYGVNS. This CDR3 contains 11 residues. V dropped 9 bases and J dropped 3 bases, with 8 bases sitting between them. The CDR3 nucleotides read TGTGCCAGTCGAGAGCACTATGGCTACACCTTC. It codes for CASREHYGYTF.

The sample holds one count of this clone. The chain uses TRBV7-2 and TRBJ2-7; perhaps TRBD1 as D (6 bases). The length of the CDR3 is 14 residues. Trimming shortened V by 5 bases and J by 0 bases, and 11 bases separated the two germline ends. Germline lookup yields CDR1 SGHTA and CDR2 FQGNSA. The DNA of the CDR3 is TGTGCCAGCAGCATCAAGACAGGCTCCTACGAGCAGTACTTC. It codes for CASSIKTGSYEQYF.

The chain links TRBV6-4 to TRBJ2-7, with D possibly TRBD2 on 5 matching bases. The CDR3 extends over 14 amino acids. V was cut by 2 bases and J by 4 bases, with 12 bases left in between. The V gene's germline CDR1 is MRHNA and CDR2 SNTAGT. CDR3: CASSDQRATYEQYF. In DNA, the CDR3 is TGTGCCAGCAGTGACCAGAGGGCGACTTACGAGCAGTACTTC.

The chain carries TRBV10-3 and TRBJ2-1; a weak D match, TRBD2 (6 bases). Trimming removed 6 bases from V and 3 bases from J, with 12 bases in between. The CDR3 length is 14 residues. The germline CDR1 and CDR2 sequences are ENHRY and SYGVKD. In DNA form, the CDR3 reads TGTGCCATCAGGACGGGACTCTACTACAATGAGCAGTTCTTC. Residues: CAIRTGLYYNEQFF.

V gene TRBV11-2 combines with J gene TRBJ1-6; TRBD1 is a possible D gene (5 bases). V shed 5 bases and J shed 0 bases, with 14 bases lying between them. Germline V gene sequence: CDR1 SGHAT, CDR2 FQNNGV. The CDR3 is 17 residues long. The CDR3 is CASSLRDSSSYNSPLHF. The CDR3 DNA is TGTGCCAGCAGCCTAAGGGACTCAAGCTCCTATAATTCACCCCTCCACTTT.

A few counts support this clone. The V call is TRBV20-1, the J call TRBJ1-2; no clear D. The CDR3 has 11 amino acids. Germline-derived CDR1 and CDR2 are DFQATT and SNEGSKA (reference sequence). Trimming stripped 3 bases from V and 3 bases from J, with 5 bases between. In nucleotides, the CDR3 is TGCAGTGCTAGTACTGACTATGGCTACACCTTC. It is translated as CSASTDYGYTF.

The rearrangement uses TRBV5-5 and TRBJ2-7; TRBD2 matches at 14 bases. The germline gives CDR1 SGHKS, CDR2 YYEKEE (reference sequence). The CDR3 sequence is 16 residues long. Germline trimming cut 4 bases from V and 4 bases from J; bases unmatched to any gene: 7. The CDR3, as DNA: TGTGCCAGCAGCCTCCGACTAGCGGGGGGGGTGTACGAGCAGTACTTC. Its protein is CASSLRLAGGVYEQYF.